The 9 T cell receptor beta chains below were found in one sample sequenced in a study of shared clonotypes between healthy human individuals. The table came from immunoSEQ multiplex PCR; TCRdb's copy has only in-frame clones and leaves some out. The sample includes about 2 million clones, about 95% of them seen just once. Terminally differentiated effector memory CD45RA+ cells were excluded by CCR7 positive selection of CD45RO-negative cells. Sequenced material: naive CD8+ T cells sorted from blood. These receptors all stem from a man aged 18-30 years in good health.

V gene TRBV11-2 combines with J gene TRBJ2-1; D gene unclear. From germline, CDR1 is SGHAT and CDR2 FQNNGV. The V and J ends lost 1 base and 9 bases respectively, with 13 bases between them. This CDR3 is 14 amino acids long. The DNA of the CDR3 is TGTGCCAGCAGCTTAGGGGTCGGGTTCGGTGAGCAGTTCTTC. It codes for CASSLGVGFGEQFF.

The J gene is TRBJ2-2, the V gene TRBV5-6; D is possibly TRBD2 (6 bases). Germline lookup yields CDR1 SGHDT and CDR2 YYEEEE. CDR3 length: 16 amino acids. Trimming took off 0 bases at V and 0 bases at J, with 9 bases between the two ends. The CDR3 here is CASSLAGESNTGELFF. CDR3 in DNA: TGTGCCAGCAGCTTGGCGGGGGAATCGAACACCGGGGAGCTGTTTTTT.

This chain links TRBV29-1 with TRBJ2-1, with 8 nucleotides matching TRBD1. Trimming took 7 bases from V and 6 from J; bases not matched to a gene: 11. Germline loops: CDR1 SQVTM, CDR2 ANQGSEA. The CDR3 has 14 amino acids. The CDR3 region is CSANRDRSLNEQFF. The CDR3 DNA sequence: TGCAGCGCCAATCGGGACAGGAGCCTCAATGAGCAGTTCTTC.

This chain connects TRBV29-1 to TRBJ2-2; 7 bases are a match to TRBD2. CDR1 is SQVTM, CDR2 ANQGSEA, per germline. The CDR3 is made up of 12 amino acids. V shed 5 bases and J 6 bases; nucleotides not matched to a gene: 3. CDR3 nucleotide sequence: TGCAGCGTTTTCGGACTAGCCGGGGAGCTGTTTTTT. It translates to CSVFGLAGELFF.

The V call is TRBV10-2, the J call TRBJ2-7, with 7 positions matching TRBD1. This CDR3 is built from 14 residues. With 5 bases clipped from V and 2 bases from J, the junction kept 6 bases outside the gene matches. From germline, CDR1 is WSHSY and CDR2 SAAADI. CDR3 DNA sequence: TGCGCCAGCAGTTTCGAGACAGGGACCTACGAGCAGTACTTC. The encoded protein is CASSFETGTYEQYF.

The rearrangement joins TRBV30 to TRBJ2-3; tentatively, D is TRBD2 (6 bases). Germline V gene data show CDR1 as GTSNPN and CDR2 as SVGIG (reference sequence). V lost 1 base and J 1 base, leaving 9 bases between the germline ends. The CDR3 loop spans 14 amino acids. CDR3 sequence: CAWSATRGTDTQYF. The CDR3 nucleotides are TGTGCCTGGAGTGCGACTAGGGGCACAGATACGCAGTATTTT.

The V call is TRBV27, the J call TRBJ1-1; possibly TRBD1 for D (5 bases). Germline loops: CDR1 MNHEY, CDR2 SMNVEV (reference sequence). Trimming took 0 bases from V and 7 from J, leaving 18 bases between them. The CDR3 is made up of 16 amino acids. The CDR3 DNA reads as TGTGCCAGCAGTTTATCGGCCGGGGCAGCGCAACTTGAAGCTTTCTTT. This sequence encodes CASSLSAGAAQLEAFF.

The chain has TRBV13 and TRBJ1-6, with D uncertain. In germline, CDR1 is PRHDT, CDR2 FYEKMQ (reference sequence). The V end lost 7 bases, the J end lost 5 bases, and 12 bases lay between the germline ends. The CDR3 runs to 14 residues. Here the CDR3 reads CASTLGRNNSPLHF. The CDR3 DNA sequence: TGTGCCAGCACCCTTGGACGGAATAATTCACCCCTCCACTTT. Based on the CDR3 plus reference TRBV13 and TRBJ1-6, the full variable domain is AAGVIQSPRHLIKEKRETATLKCYPIPRHDTVYWYQQGPGQDPQFLISFYEKMQSDKGSIPDRFSAQQFSDYHSELNMSSLELGDSALYFCASTLGRNNSPLHFGNGTRLTVT.

The chain combines TRBV18 with TRBJ2-7, with D unclear. CDR3 length: 13 residues. Germline CDR1 and CDR2: KGHSH and LQKENI. Between the trimmed V and J ends, which lost 5 bases and 4 bases, there was a span of 12 bases. DNA for the CDR3: TGTGCCAGCTCAGCCACCGGTACGTACGAGCAGTACTTC. Encoded protein: CASSATGTYEQYF.